Listed here are 18 T cell receptor beta chains from one sample, sequenced in a study of HIV-infected patients and healthy controls. In TCRdb, the 5' RACE reads were re-called with MiXCR into one record per CDR3 protein. This table holds 65,000 to 70,000 distinct CDR3 sequences, about 16% found once. What was sequenced was CD4+ T cells from blood. The receptors shown here come from a human donor in good health.

The rearrangement uses TRBV7-9 and TRBJ2-3, with 14 bases lining up with TRBD2. The CDR3 totals 16 residues. The germline V gene encodes CDR1 SEHNR and CDR2 FQNEAQ (reference sequence). J lost 4 bases, V lost 4 bases, and 4 bases had no gene match. The CDR3 DNA reads TGTGCCAGCAGCTCGGGACTAGCGGGGGTGTCAGATACGCAGTATTTT. Translated: CASSSGLAGVSDTQYF.

This chain uses TRBV7-9 with TRBJ2-7; 9 nucleotides agree with TRBD2. This CDR3 comprises 14 residues. Germline CDR1 and CDR2: SEHNR and FQNEAQ (reference sequence). V was clipped by 3 bases and J by 2 bases; unmatched bases: 2. Written as DNA, the CDR3 is TGTGCCAGCAGCTTGACTAGCGGCCCCTACGAGCAGTACTTC. Protein product: CASSLTSGPYEQYF.

The chain recombines TRBV5-6 with TRBJ2-3; D is ambiguous. The CDR3 extends over 11 amino acids. Germline V lookup: CDR1 SGHDT, CDR2 YYEEEE. With 6 bases removed from V and 5 bases from J, the gap between germline ends came to 7 bases. CDR3 in DNA: TGTGCCAGCATCTCCGGAGATACGCAGTATTTT. This sequence encodes CASISGDTQYF.

In this sample, this clonotype turned up many times. This chain joins TRBV18 and TRBJ1-1; D is undetermined. V lost 4 bases and J lost 5, with 14 bases in between. The CDR3 covers 14 residues. From germline, CDR1 is KGHSH and CDR2 LQKENI. The CDR3 sequence is CASSRPAVATEAFF. CDR3 nucleotide sequence: TGTGCCAGCTCACGCCCGGCCGTTGCTACTGAAGCTTTCTTT.

In its sample, this clonotype was seen a few times. V usage is TRBV2 and J usage is TRBJ2-1, with TRBD2 as a possible D gene (6 bases). The V end was cut by 7 bases, the J end by 7 bases, with 14 bases between. Germline CDR1 reads SNHLY; CDR2 reads FYNNEI. The CDR3 covers 13 residues. The CDR3, as DNA: TGTGCCAGCAACTATGGCGGGGATAATGAGCAGTTCTTC. Translated: CASNYGGDNEQFF.

This clonotype has a handful of counts. DNA for the CDR3: TGCGCCAGCAGCCAAGACCCCATGTCTAGGGCTGAAGCTTTCTTT. Translating gives CASSQDPMSRAEAFF. V and J are TRBV4-3 and TRBJ1-1; D is uncertain. Trimming left V 0 bases short and J 6 bases short, with 14 bases between. This CDR3 is built from 15 residues. Germline assignment: CDR1 LGHNA and CDR2 YSLEER.

Ten or more counts support this clonotype. V and J are TRBV3-1 and TRBJ1-6; the match to TRBD1 covers 9 bases. The CDR3 has 15 residues. CDR1 LGHDT and CDR2 YNNKEL come from the germline V gene (reference sequence). The J segment lost 10 bases and the V segment lost 1 base, leaving 5 bases of the junction unmatched. The CDR3 region is CASSQAGQGNSPLHF. The CDR3 nucleotides read TGTGCCAGCAGCCAAGCAGGACAGGGGAACTCACCCCTCCACTTT.

The chain uses TRBV6-2 or TRBV6-3 and TRBJ2-1; 7 bases are shared with TRBD2. CDR3 length: 15 residues. Trimming removed 5 bases from V and 6 bases from J; junction bases left unmatched: 10. Germline V lookup: CDR1 MNHEY, CDR2 SVGEGT. Here the CDR3 DNA reads TGTGCCAGCAGTCGCCTTGGACTAGAAATCAATGAGCAGTTCTTC. This codes for CASSRLGLEINEQFF.

This clonotype was seen only a few times. This sequence joins TRBV2 and TRBJ1-1, with D perhaps TRBD1 (5 bases). This CDR3 is 15 amino acids long. Germline V CDR1 and CDR2: SNHLY, FYNNEI. The V end lost 8 bases, the J end lost 4 bases, and 20 bases lay between the germline ends. CDR3 amino acids: CASRGDEGRVTEAFF. The DNA of the CDR3 is TGTGCCAGCCGGGGGGACGAGGGGCGGGTCACTGAAGCTTTCTTT.

This clonotype was counted only a few times. The rearrangement links TRBV5-8 to TRBJ2-1; tentatively, D is TRBD1 or TRBD2 (5 bases each). The CDR3 loop spans 16 amino acids. V shed 3 bases and J shed 4 bases, with 17 bases lying between them. Per the germline V gene, CDR1 is SGHTS and CDR2 is YDEGEE. CDR3 nucleotide sequence: TGTGCCAGCAGCTGGGACCCGGACCCAAGTTACAATGAGCAGTTCTTC. It is translated as CASSWDPDPSYNEQFF.

This clonotype was detected ten times or more. V is TRBV9 and J is TRBJ2-7; 9 bases line up with TRBD2. The CDR3 loop spans 13 amino acids. Trimming removed 4 bases from V and 3 bases from J; junction bases left unmatched: 2. Germline V CDR1 and CDR2: SGDLS, YYNGEE. The CDR3 spells CASSRSGGYEQYF. CDR3 bases: TGTGCCAGCAGCCGTAGCGGGGGCTACGAGCAGTACTTC.

This sequence joins TRBV18 and TRBJ2-3; 8 bases match TRBD2. The germline gives CDR1 KGHSH, CDR2 LQKENI. The CDR3 is made up of 18 amino acids. V lost 1 base to trimming and J lost 0 bases; unmatched junction nucleotides: 9. CDR3 residues: CASSPRLSGGYSTDTQYF. CDR3 nucleotide sequence: TGTGCCAGCTCACCACGACTGTCGGGGGGGTATAGCACAGATACGCAGTATTTT. The variable domain in full, completed from reference TRBV18 and TRBJ2-3, reads NAGVMQNPRHLVRRRGQEARLRCSPMKGHSHVYWYRQLPEEGLKFMVYLQKENIIDESGMPKERFSAEFPKEGPSILRIQQVVRGDSAAYFCASSPRLSGGYSTDTQYFGPGTRLTVL.

At least ten counts were recorded for this clonotype. The chain couples TRBV20-1 to TRBJ1-4, with a tentative D call TRBD1 (5 bases). CDR1 is DFQATT and CDR2 is SNEGSKA in the germline V gene (reference sequence). This CDR3 comprises 15 residues. V lost 5 bases, J lost 0 bases, and 13 bases lay in between. Written as DNA, the CDR3 is TGCAGTGCTCCCCCGGAGACAGCAACTAATGAAAAACTGTTTTTT. Translating gives CSAPPETATNEKLFF.

The chain couples TRBV10-2 to TRBJ2-3; 13 bases match TRBD2. This CDR3 has 16 amino acids. The junction had 9 bases not matched to a gene; V was cut back by 6 bases and J by 6 bases. In germline, CDR1 is WSHSY, CDR2 SAAADI. The CDR3 sequence: CASSTGTSGAGDTQYF. The CDR3 DNA reads TGCGCCAGCAGCACGGGGACTAGCGGGGCGGGGGATACGCAGTATTTT.

This rearrangement joins TRBV5-1 to TRBJ1-2; D might be TRBD1 (5 bases). V lost 4 bases and J lost 3, with 22 bases in between. This CDR3 spans 17 amino acids. Per germline, CDR1 SGHRS and CDR2 YFSETQ. CDR3 residues: CASSLGAVVREYYGYTF. In DNA, the CDR3 is TGCGCCAGCAGCCTCGGGGCCGTTGTAAGGGAGTACTATGGCTACACCTTC.

This clonotype was seen only a few times. The chain employs TRBV7-2 and TRBJ1-3; no reliable D call. The ends were cut back, 1 base at V and 4 bases at J, with 8 bases in the middle. Germline-derived CDR1 and CDR2 are SGHTA and FQGNSA. The CDR3 spans 14 residues. CDR3 residues: CASSLDSLGNTIYF. CDR3 DNA: TGTGCCAGCAGCTTAGACAGTCTCGGAAACACCATATATTTT.

The CDR3 here is CASVPDRGSDTQYF. CDR3 sequence (DNA): TGTGCCAGTGTTCCGGACAGGGGGTCTGATACGCAGTATTTT. The V gene is TRBV2, the J gene TRBJ2-3; 10 bases agree with TRBD1. With V trimmed by 9 bases and J by 6 bases, 9 bases remained unmatched. Germline loops: CDR1 SNHLY, CDR2 FYNNEI. This CDR3 region has 14 residues.

This clonotype was detected ten times or more. The rearrangement uses TRBV12-3 or TRBV12-4 and TRBJ2-3, with D unclear. The CDR3 runs to 14 residues. Deletions cut 8 bases from V and 6 bases from J, with 18 bases between. This CDR3 is CASRPANTPDTQYF. The CDR3 bases are TGTGCCAGCCGCCCAGCTAATACGCCGGATACGCAGTATTTT.